Listed below are T cell receptor beta chains from one sample, sequenced in a study of T cell responses to AZD1222 COVID-19 vaccine. Produced via immunoSEQ multiplex PCR; TCRdb's table is partial and in-frame only. The sample comprises just under 95,000 clones, around nine tenths of which are singletons, and roughly 13% rests with the top ten. The material sequenced was peripheral blood, taken on day 0 of AZD1222 vaccination. Source of these receptors: an adult in good health. Each CDR3 is given with its conserved first and last residue. Each record gives: D gene, CDR3 length, clone size, V gene, J gene, CDR3 DNA, CDR3 protein. A D gene is named only where the DNA matches it firmly. For some rows the clone size is stated as once, few or many, or as a class when expanded; others skip it.

d_gene: NA; len: 14; abundance: NA; v_gene: TRBV21-1; j_gene: TRBJ2-7; CDR3nt: TGTGCCACTCGCCTCACAGGGCCTACCTACGAGCAGTACTTC; CDR3aa: CATRLTGPTYEQYF
d_gene: TRBD1; len: 17; abundance: few; v_gene: TRBV4-3; j_gene: TRBJ1-6; CDR3nt: TGCGCCAGCAGCCAAGATCGTCCGACAGGGGGCAATAACGCCCTCCACTTT; CDR3aa: CASSQDRPTGGNNALHF
d_gene: NA; len: 12; abundance: NA; v_gene: TRBV12-3/TRBV12-4; j_gene: TRBJ1-1; CDR3nt: TGTGCCAGCAGTCTACAGGGATTAAAAGCTTTCTTT; CDR3aa: CASSLQGLKAFF
d_gene: NA; len: 18; abundance: NA; v_gene: TRBV7-2; j_gene: TRBJ1-1; CDR3nt: TGTGCCAGCAGCCCCGGGACTTACCCTGGGGGATCGAACACTGAAGCTTTCTTT; CDR3aa: CASSPGTYPGGSNTEAFF
d_gene: NA; len: 14; abundance: NA; v_gene: TRBV6-5; j_gene: TRBJ2-7; CDR3nt: TGTGCCAGCAAGGATAGGGCGACCTCCTACGAGCAGTACTTC; CDR3aa: CASKDRATSYEQYF
d_gene: NA; len: 15; abundance: NA; v_gene: TRBV5-4; j_gene: TRBJ1-6; CDR3nt: TGTGCCAGCAGCTTGGAGTCGGGGGATATTTCACCCCTCCACTTT; CDR3aa: CASSLESGDISPLHF
d_gene: NA; len: 16; abundance: NA; v_gene: TRBV7-9; j_gene: TRBJ2-3; CDR3nt: TGTGCCAGCAGCTTAGCGGGCAGTACCTTCACAGATACGCAGTATTTT; CDR3aa: CASSLAGSTFTDTQYF
d_gene: NA; len: 14; abundance: NA; v_gene: TRBV6-5; j_gene: TRBJ1-2; CDR3nt: TGTGCCAGCAGTTACTCGAGCCCAGGGGATGGCTACACCTTC; CDR3aa: CASSYSSPGDGYTF
d_gene: TRBD2; len: 16; abundance: NA; v_gene: TRBV4-2; j_gene: TRBJ2-5; CDR3nt: TGTGCCAGCAGCCAACTCTTAGCGGGGGGCCCGGAGACCCAGTACTTC; CDR3aa: CASSQLLAGGPETQYF
d_gene: NA; len: 14; abundance: NA; v_gene: TRBV7-2; j_gene: TRBJ1-6; CDR3nt: TGTGCCAGCAGCCCCGAGAACAGGGCGGTCCCCCTCCACTTT; CDR3aa: CASSPENRAVPLHF
d_gene: NA; len: 17; abundance: NA; v_gene: TRBV4-1; j_gene: TRBJ1-3; CDR3nt: TGCGCCAGCAGCCAGCGGTCCGGGTCTTACTCTGGAAACACCATATATTTT; CDR3aa: CASSQRSGSYSGNTIYF
d_gene: TRBD1; len: 13; abundance: NA; v_gene: TRBV19; j_gene: TRBJ2-7; CDR3nt: TGTGCCAGTAGCAAGACAGGGCTCTACGAGCAGTACTTC; CDR3aa: CASSKTGLYEQYF
d_gene: TRBD2; len: 13; abundance: NA; v_gene: TRBV29-1; j_gene: TRBJ2-3; CDR3nt: TGCAGCGTTCTAGCGGGGAGCACAGATACGCAGTATTTT; CDR3aa: CSVLAGSTDTQYF
d_gene: NA; len: 14; abundance: NA; v_gene: TRBV5-1; j_gene: TRBJ1-5; CDR3nt: TGCGCCAGCAGCTTGGGGGCTAGCAATCAGCCCCAGCATTTT; CDR3aa: CASSLGASNQPQHF
d_gene: NA; len: 12; abundance: NA; v_gene: TRBV14; j_gene: TRBJ2-7; CDR3nt: TGTGCCAGCAGCCAAGTAACCTACGAGCAGTACTTC; CDR3aa: CASSQVTYEQYF
d_gene: TRBD1; len: 14; abundance: NA; v_gene: TRBV6-5; j_gene: TRBJ1-1; CDR3nt: TGTGCCAGCAGCCAGGTACAGGGGGACACTGAAGCTTTCTTT; CDR3aa: CASSQVQGDTEAFF
d_gene: NA; len: 16; abundance: NA; v_gene: TRBV27; j_gene: TRBJ1-5; CDR3nt: TGTGCCAGCAGTTTACAGCGCAGGAGGAGCAATCAGCCCCAGCATTTT; CDR3aa: CASSLQRRRSNQPQHF
d_gene: NA; len: 13; abundance: NA; v_gene: TRBV10-1; j_gene: TRBJ1-2; CDR3nt: TGCGCCAGCAGCCCCGGGAGAAACTATGGCTACACCTTC; CDR3aa: CASSPGRNYGYTF
d_gene: NA; len: 14; abundance: once; v_gene: TRBV6-4; j_gene: TRBJ2-1; CDR3nt: TGTGCCAGCAGTGACGGGCAGGGCCACAATGAGCAGTTCTTC; CDR3aa: CASSDGQGHNEQFF
d_gene: NA; len: 18; abundance: NA; v_gene: TRBV27; j_gene: TRBJ1-1; CDR3nt: TGTGCCAGCAGTTTATCGTTTTCTTGGCAGGGTCTGAACACTGAAGCTTTCTTT; CDR3aa: CASSLSFSWQGLNTEAFF
d_gene: NA; len: 16; abundance: NA; v_gene: TRBV30; j_gene: TRBJ2-7; CDR3nt: TGTGCCTGGACCCGACCCCGGCTCCTCAGCTCCTACGAGCAGTACTTC; CDR3aa: CAWTRPRLLSSYEQYF
d_gene: TRBD1; len: 15; abundance: few; v_gene: TRBV19; j_gene: TRBJ1-4; CDR3nt: TGTGCCAGTAGTATGGGGGCGACAGGGAACGAAAAACTGTTTTTT; CDR3aa: CASSMGATGNEKLFF
d_gene: NA; len: 14; abundance: NA; v_gene: TRBV9; j_gene: TRBJ1-2; CDR3nt: TGTGCCAGCAGCGCCGGACAGTATCAGCATGGCTACACCTTC; CDR3aa: CASSAGQYQHGYTF
d_gene: NA; len: 14; abundance: NA; v_gene: TRBV30; j_gene: TRBJ1-4; CDR3nt: TGTGCCTGGAGTGTGGGGATGTCAGGGGAAAAACTGTTTTTT; CDR3aa: CAWSVGMSGEKLFF
d_gene: TRBD1; len: 15; abundance: NA; v_gene: TRBV18; j_gene: TRBJ2-7; CDR3nt: TGTGCCAGCTCACCACCTGGGACAGCATTCTACGAGCAGTACTTC; CDR3aa: CASSPPGTAFYEQYF